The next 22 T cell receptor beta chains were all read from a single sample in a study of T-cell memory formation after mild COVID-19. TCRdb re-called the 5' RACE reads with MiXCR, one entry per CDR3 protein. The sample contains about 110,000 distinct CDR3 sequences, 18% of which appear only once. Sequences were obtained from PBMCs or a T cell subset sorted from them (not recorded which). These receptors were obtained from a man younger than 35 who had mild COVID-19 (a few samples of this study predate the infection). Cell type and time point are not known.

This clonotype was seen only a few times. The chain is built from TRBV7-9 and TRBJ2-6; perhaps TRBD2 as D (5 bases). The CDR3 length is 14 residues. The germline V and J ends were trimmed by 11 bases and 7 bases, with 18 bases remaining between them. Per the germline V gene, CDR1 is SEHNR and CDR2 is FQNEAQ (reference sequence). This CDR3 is CASPEGSDANVLTF. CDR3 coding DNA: TGTGCCTCCCCCGAGGGAAGTGATGCCAACGTCCTGACTTTC.

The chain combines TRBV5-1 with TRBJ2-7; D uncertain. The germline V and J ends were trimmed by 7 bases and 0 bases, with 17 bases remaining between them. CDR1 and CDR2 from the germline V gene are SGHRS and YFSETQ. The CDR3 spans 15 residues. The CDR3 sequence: CASYFVAPSSYEQYV. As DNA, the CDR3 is TGCGCCAGCTACTTCGTGGCCCCGAGCTCCTACGAGCAGTACGTC.

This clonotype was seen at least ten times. In DNA, the CDR3 is TGTGCCAGCAGTTTCGACAGGGCCACTGAAGCTTTCTTT. This gives the protein CASSFDRATEAFF. The V and J genes are TRBV12-3 or TRBV12-4 and TRBJ1-1; TRBD1 matches at 7 bases. This CDR3 comprises 13 residues. The V segment lost 3 bases and the J segment 4 bases; nucleotides outside the gene matches: 2.

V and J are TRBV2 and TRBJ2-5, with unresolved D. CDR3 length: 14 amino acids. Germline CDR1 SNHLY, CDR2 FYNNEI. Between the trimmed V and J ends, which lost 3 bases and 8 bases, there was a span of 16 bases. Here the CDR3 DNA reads TGTGCCAGCAGTGAGGCTGTACCCAAGGACACCCAGTACTTC. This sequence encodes CASSEAVPKDTQYF.

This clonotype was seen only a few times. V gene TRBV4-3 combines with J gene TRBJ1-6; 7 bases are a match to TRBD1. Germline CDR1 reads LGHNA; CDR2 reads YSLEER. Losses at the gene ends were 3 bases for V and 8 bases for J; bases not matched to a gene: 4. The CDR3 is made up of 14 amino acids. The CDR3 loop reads CASSQTGFYSPLHF. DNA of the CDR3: TGCGCCAGCAGCCAGACAGGGTTCTATTCACCCCTCCACTTT.

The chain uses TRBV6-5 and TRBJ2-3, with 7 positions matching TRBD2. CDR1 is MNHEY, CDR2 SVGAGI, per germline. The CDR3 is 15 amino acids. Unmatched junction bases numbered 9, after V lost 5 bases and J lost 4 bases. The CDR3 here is CASSDGLDRSDTQYF. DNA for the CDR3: TGTGCCAGCAGTGACGGACTAGATCGTTCAGATACGCAGTATTTT.

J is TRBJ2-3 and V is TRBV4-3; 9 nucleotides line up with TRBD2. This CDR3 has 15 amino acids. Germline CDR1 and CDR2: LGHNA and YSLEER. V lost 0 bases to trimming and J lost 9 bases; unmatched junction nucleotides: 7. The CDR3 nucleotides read TGCGCCAGCAGCCAAGATTCTAGCGGGGCGGGAACGCAGTATTTT. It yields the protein CASSQDSSGAGTQYF.

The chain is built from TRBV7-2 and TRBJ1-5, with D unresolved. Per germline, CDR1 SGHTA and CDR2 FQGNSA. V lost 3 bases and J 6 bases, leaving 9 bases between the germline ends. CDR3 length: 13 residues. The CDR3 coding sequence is TGTGCCAGCAGCTTTTTAAAGGGTCAGCCCCAGCATTTT. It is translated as CASSFLKGQPQHF.

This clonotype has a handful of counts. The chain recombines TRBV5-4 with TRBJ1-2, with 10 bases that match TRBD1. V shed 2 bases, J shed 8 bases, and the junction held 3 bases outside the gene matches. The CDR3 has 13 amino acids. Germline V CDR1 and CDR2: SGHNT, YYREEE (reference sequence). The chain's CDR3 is CASSFGQGDGYTF. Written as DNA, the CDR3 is TGTGCCAGCAGCTTCGGACAGGGGGACGGCTACACCTTC.

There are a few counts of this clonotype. In DNA, the CDR3 is TGTGCCAGCAGTCAATCCGACAGCCGGCGGGAAGCTTTCTTT. It codes for CASSQSDSRREAFF. The rearrangement links TRBV3-1 to TRBJ1-1; TRBD1 is a possible D gene (5 bases). Germline CDR1 and CDR2: LGHDT and YNNKEL (reference sequence). V lost 6 bases and J lost 8, with 19 bases in between. This CDR3 has 14 amino acids.

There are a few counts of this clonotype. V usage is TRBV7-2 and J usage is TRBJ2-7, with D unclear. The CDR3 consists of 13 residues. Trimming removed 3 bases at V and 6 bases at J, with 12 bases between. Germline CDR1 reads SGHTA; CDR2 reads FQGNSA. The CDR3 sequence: CASSFAEGSEQYV. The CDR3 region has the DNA TGTGCCAGCAGCTTCGCCGAAGGCTCCGAGCAGTACGTC.

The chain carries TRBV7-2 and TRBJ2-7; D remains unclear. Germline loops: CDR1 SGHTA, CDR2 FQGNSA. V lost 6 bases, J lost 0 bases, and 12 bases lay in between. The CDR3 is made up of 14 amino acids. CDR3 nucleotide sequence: TGTGCCAGCAGGAAGGGCCGCAGCTCCTACGAGCAGTACTTC. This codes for CASRKGRSSYEQYF.

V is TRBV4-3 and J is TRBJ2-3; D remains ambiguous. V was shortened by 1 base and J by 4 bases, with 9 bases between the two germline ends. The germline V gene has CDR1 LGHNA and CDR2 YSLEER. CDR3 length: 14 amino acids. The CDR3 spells CASSQVVPSDTQYF. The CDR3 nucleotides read TGCGCCAGCAGCCAAGTAGTTCCATCAGATACGCAGTATTTT.

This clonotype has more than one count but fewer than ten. In DNA, the CDR3 is TGTGCCAGCAGCTTGGGGGGGGCGCAGTATTTT. This sequence encodes CASSLGGAQYF. V usage is TRBV7-9 and J usage is TRBJ2-3, with 7 nucleotides matching TRBD2. The CDR3 is 11 residues long. Germline values: CDR1 SEHNR, CDR2 FQNEAQ (reference sequence). V lost 3 bases, J lost 10 bases, and 1 base stayed unmatched.

CDR3 DNA: TGCAGTGCTAGAGGCGGGGACTGGGTCGCTGAAGCTTTCTTT. Protein sequence: CSARGGDWVAEAFF. This sequence joins TRBV20-1 and TRBJ1-1; weak D call: TRBD1 (5 bases). The CDR3 contains 14 residues. Trimming removed 1 base at V and 6 bases at J, with 15 bases between. From germline, CDR1 is DFQATT and CDR2 SNEGSKA (reference sequence).

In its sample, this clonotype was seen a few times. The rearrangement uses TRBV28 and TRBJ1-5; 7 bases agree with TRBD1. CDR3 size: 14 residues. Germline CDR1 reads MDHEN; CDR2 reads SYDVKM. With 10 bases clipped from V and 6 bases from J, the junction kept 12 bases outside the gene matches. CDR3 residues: CAITDRPRAQPQHF. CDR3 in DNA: TGTGCCATTACGGACAGGCCCCGGGCTCAGCCCCAGCATTTT.

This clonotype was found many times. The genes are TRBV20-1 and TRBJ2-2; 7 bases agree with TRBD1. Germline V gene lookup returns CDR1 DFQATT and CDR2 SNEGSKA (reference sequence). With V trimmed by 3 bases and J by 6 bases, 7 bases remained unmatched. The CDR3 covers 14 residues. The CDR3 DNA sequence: TGCAGTGCTAGTCGAGACAGGGCGGCCGGGGAGCTGTTTTTT. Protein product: CSASRDRAAGELFF.

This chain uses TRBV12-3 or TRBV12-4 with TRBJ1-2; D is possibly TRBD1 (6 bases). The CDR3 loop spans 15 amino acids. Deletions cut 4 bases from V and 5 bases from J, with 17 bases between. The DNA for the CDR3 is TGTGCCAGCAGTTCCCGCCTGGGGGCCCTATATGGCTACACCTTC. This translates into CASSSRLGALYGYTF.

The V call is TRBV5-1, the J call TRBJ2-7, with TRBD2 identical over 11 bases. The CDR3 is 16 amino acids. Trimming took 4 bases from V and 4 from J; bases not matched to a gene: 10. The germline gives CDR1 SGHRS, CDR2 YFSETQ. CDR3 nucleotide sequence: TGCGCCAGCAGCCCGACACTAGCGGGGGATATATACGAGCAGTACGTC. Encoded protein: CASSPTLAGDIYEQYV.

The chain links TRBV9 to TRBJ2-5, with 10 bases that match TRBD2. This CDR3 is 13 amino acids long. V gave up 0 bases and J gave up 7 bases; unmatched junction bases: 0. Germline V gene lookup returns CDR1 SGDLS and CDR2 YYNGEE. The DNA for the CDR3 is TGTGCCAGCAGCGTAGTAGCGGGGGGGACCCAGTACTTC. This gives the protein CASSVVAGGTQYF.

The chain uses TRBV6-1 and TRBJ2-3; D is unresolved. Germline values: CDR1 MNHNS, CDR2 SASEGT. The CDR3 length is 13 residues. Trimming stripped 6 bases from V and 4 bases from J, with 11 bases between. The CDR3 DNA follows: TGTGCCAGCAGGGCTAGTGTCGCAGATACGCAGTATTTT. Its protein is CASRASVADTQYF.

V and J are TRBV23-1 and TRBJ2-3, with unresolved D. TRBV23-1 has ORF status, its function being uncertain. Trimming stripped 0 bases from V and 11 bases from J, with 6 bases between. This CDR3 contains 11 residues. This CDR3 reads CASSQSYGQYF. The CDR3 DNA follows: TGCGCCAGCAGTCAATCATATGGGCAGTATTTT.